The 7 T cell receptor beta chains below come from one sample, sequenced in a study of cytomegalovirus exposure and HLA in healthy donors. 60 Vbeta and 13 Jbeta primers were used in PCR. Libraries were prepared by immunoSEQ multiplex PCR; TCRdb keeps only in-frame clonotypes and omits some of them. Of 100,000 to 150,000 clones listed, 8% to 11% were seen once; the top ten hold roughly 4.2%. Material: PBMCs. The receptors derive from a woman under 30 in good health and CMV-seropositive.

J is TRBJ1-2 and V is TRBV5-1, with D maybe TRBD1 (5 bases). V gave up 3 bases and J gave up 4 bases, with 16 bases separating them. The CDR3 consists of 15 residues. Germline CDR1 SGHRS, CDR2 YFSETQ. In DNA, the CDR3 is TGCGCCAGCAGCTCGCCGGACAATTTGGGCTATGGCTACACCTTC. The encoded protein is CASSSPDNLGYGYTF.

This clone was observed a few times. At the DNA level, this CDR3 is encoded by other sequences in the same sample as well. Here the CDR3 DNA reads TGTGCCAGCAGTGGGGGGGGTGGCACTGAAGCTTTCTTT. Its protein product is CASSGGGGTEAFF. V gene TRBV25-1 combines with J gene TRBJ1-1; possibly TRBD1 for D (5 bases). Trimming stripped 4 bases from V and 4 bases from J, with 10 bases between. Germline values: CDR1 MGHDK, CDR2 SYGVNS. The CDR3 is 13 residues long.

This clone was seen a handful of times. The chain combines TRBV5-1 with TRBJ2-1, with 11 bases fitting TRBD2. J was trimmed by 7 bases and V by 4 bases; bases with no gene match: 13. This CDR3 comprises 17 residues. Germline V CDR1 and CDR2: SGHRS, YFSETQ. The CDR3 DNA is TGCGCCAGCAGCCCCCCGTCCTTGCTAGCGGGAGGTAATGAGCAGTTCTTC. Protein product: CASSPPSLLAGGNEQFF.

The chain couples TRBV11-2 to TRBJ2-5, with TRBD2 identical over 9 bases. The CDR3 has 15 residues. With 5 bases clipped from V and 3 bases from J, the junction kept 7 bases outside the gene matches. Germline V gene sequence: CDR1 SGHAT, CDR2 FQNNGV. The DNA for the CDR3 is TGTGCCAGCAGCCACCTGTTAGCGGGAGAAGAGACCCAGTACTTC. Translation gives CASSHLLAGEETQYF.

This clone was seen a few times. CDR3 bases: TGCGCCAGCAGCTTAGACCAGGGGGCAGATACGCAGTATTTT. Its translation is CASSLDQGADTQYF. The J gene is TRBJ2-3, the V gene TRBV5-1; 7 bases agree with TRBD1. The germline V gene encodes CDR1 SGHRS and CDR2 YFSETQ. The CDR3 is 14 amino acids. V shed 2 bases and J 4 bases; nucleotides not matched to a gene: 4.

In DNA form, the CDR3 reads TGTGCCAGCAGTTCCGGGGGGTCGAAGAAGTCTGAAGCTTTCTTT. It is translated as CASSSGGSKKSEAFF. The chain recombines TRBV6-5 with TRBJ1-1, with D possibly TRBD1 on 5 matching bases. The V end was cut by 4 bases, the J end by 6 bases, with 18 bases between. The CDR3 covers 15 residues. From germline, CDR1 is MNHEY and CDR2 SVGAGI.

This clone has just a few counts. This chain connects TRBV13 to TRBJ1-1; D may be TRBD1 (5 bases). The CDR3 totals 15 residues. Trimming shortened V by 6 bases and J by 1 base, and 15 bases separated the two germline ends. Germline lookup yields CDR1 PRHDT and CDR2 FYEKMQ (reference sequence). The CDR3 loop is CASRSYGDSNTEAFF. DNA of the CDR3: TGTGCCAGCAGGTCTTACGGGGACTCGAACACTGAAGCTTTCTTT. The full variable domain, in which reference TRBV13 and TRBJ1-1 provide the parts outside the CDR3, is AAGVIQSPRHLIKEKRETATLKCYPIPRHDTVYWYQQGPGQDPQFLISFYEKMQSDKGSIPDRFSAQQFSDYHSELNMSSLELGDSALYFCASRSYGDSNTEAFFGQGTRLTVV.